This TCR beta chain was observed in a study of blood T cell repertoires in COVID-19. Authors' data handling: Reference gene primer amplification yielded estimated nucleated cell counts. The repertoire was sequenced with immunoSEQ multiplex PCR; TCRdb's copy has only in-frame clones and lacks some. The V and J calls and clone size were taken over from that table, and D and trimming were inferred from the DNA. The sample shows under 75,000 clones, more than 75% of them seen only once. There are 17 residues in the CDR3. Germline-derived CDR1 and CDR2 are SGHTA and FQGNSA. Trimming took off 5 bases at V and 0 bases at J, with 20 bases between the two ends.

The sequencing input was peripheral blood. This clonotype was sampled from an elderly woman with acute or convalescent COVID-19. The chain has TRBV7-2 and TRBJ2-7; D possibly corresponds to TRBD1 (5 bases). CDR3 sequence (DNA): TGTGCCAGCAGCGCCACTTCCGGACAAAGGGGCTCCTACGAGCAGTACTTC. Protein: CASSATSGQRGSYEQYF.